The TCR beta chain under discussion was sequenced for a study of identifying expanded T cells in peripheral blood. Method: immunoSEQ multiplex PCR; TCRdb's copy keeps in-frame clones and lacks some. This table holds 85,000 to 100,000 clones, approximately 89% found once. V was cut by 0 bases and J by 5 bases, with 17 bases left in between. CDR3 length equals 17 residues. Germline CDR1 reads LGHNA; CDR2 reads YSLEER. The sequence was collected from a person aged 18 to 75 in good health. The genes are TRBV4-3 and TRBJ2-1, with D maybe TRBD1 (6 bases). The source material was blood. CDR3 in amino acids: CASSQELPGHRNNEQFF. In nucleotides, the CDR3 is TGCGCCAGCAGCCAAGAATTGCCGGGACACCGTAACAATGAGCAGTTCTTC.